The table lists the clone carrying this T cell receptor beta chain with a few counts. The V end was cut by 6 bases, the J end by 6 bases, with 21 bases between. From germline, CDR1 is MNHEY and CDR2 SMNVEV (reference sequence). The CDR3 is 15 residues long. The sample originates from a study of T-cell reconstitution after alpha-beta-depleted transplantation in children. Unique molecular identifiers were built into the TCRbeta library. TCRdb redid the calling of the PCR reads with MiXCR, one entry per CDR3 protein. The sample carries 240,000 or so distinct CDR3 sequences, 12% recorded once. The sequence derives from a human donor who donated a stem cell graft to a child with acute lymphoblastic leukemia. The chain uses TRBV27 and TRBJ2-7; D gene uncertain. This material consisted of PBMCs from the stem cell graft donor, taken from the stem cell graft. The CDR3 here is CASSRARVGYSEQYF. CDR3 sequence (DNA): TGTGCCAGCAGCCGGGCGAGAGTTGGTTATTCCGAGCAGTACTTC.